The 14 T cell receptor beta chains below come from one sample, sequenced in a study of response to subunit inactivated influenza vaccine. In TCRdb, the RT-PCR reads were re-called with MiXCR into one record per CDR3 protein. The sample lists some 300,000 distinct CDR3 sequences, 20% to 25% occurring once. The sample here was PBMCs from blood, taken 21 months after vaccination. The receptors stem from a man aged 45-69 years who received an inactivated influenza vaccine.

The chain carries TRBV29-1 and TRBJ2-7; TRBD2 matches at 9 bases. The V gene end was trimmed by 5 bases and the J gene end by 5 bases; junction bases not matched to a gene: 16. This CDR3 comprises 16 residues. Germline V CDR1 and CDR2: SQVTM, ANQGSEA. CDR3: CSVFTHSGRIWNEQYF. The CDR3 region has the DNA TGCAGCGTTTTTACCCATAGCGGGAGAATCTGGAACGAGCAGTACTTC.

In its sample, this clonotype was seen many times. V is TRBV20-1 and J is TRBJ1-5; 7 positions match TRBD1. V shed 0 bases, J shed 1 base, and the junction held 6 bases outside the gene matches. Germline values: CDR1 DFQATT, CDR2 SNEGSKA (reference sequence). The CDR3 length is 16 residues. The CDR3 reads CSARDMNRGSNQPQHF. The CDR3 DNA reads as TGCAGTGCTAGAGATATGAACAGGGGAAGCAATCAGCCCCAGCATTTT.

The chain links TRBV7-8 to TRBJ1-6, with D hard to call. This CDR3 has 13 residues. The V end was cut by 5 bases, the J end by 7 bases, with 9 bases between. Germline loops: CDR1 SGHVS, CDR2 FQNEAQ. CDR3 sequence reads: CASSNMKNSPLHF. Written as DNA, the CDR3 is TGTGCCAGCAGCAACATGAAAAATTCACCCCTCCACTTT.

This chain links TRBV5-4 with TRBJ1-1, with D possibly TRBD1 on 6 matching bases. CDR1 and CDR2 from the germline V gene are SGHNT and YYREEE (reference sequence). The germline V and J ends were trimmed by 5 bases and 7 bases, with 12 bases remaining between them. This CDR3 comprises 12 residues. CDR3 amino acids: CASRRGTNEAFF. The CDR3 DNA reads TGTGCCAGCAGAAGGGGGACCAATGAAGCTTTCTTT. The entire variable domain, with the rest obtained from reference TRBV5-4 and TRBJ1-1, is as follows: ETGVTQSPTHLIKTRGQQVTLRCSSQSGHNTVSWYQQALGQGPQFIFQYYREEENGRGNFPPRFSGLQFPNYSSELNVNALELDDSALYLCASRRGTNEAFFGQGTRLTVV.

The chain joins TRBV5-1 to TRBJ2-3; D is undetermined. This CDR3 is 13 amino acids long. Trimming removed 4 bases from V and 8 bases from J, with 14 bases in between. The germline gives CDR1 SGHRS, CDR2 YFSETQ. The CDR3 sequence is CASSPEPASTQYF. The CDR3 bases are TGCGCCAGCAGCCCAGAACCAGCTAGTACGCAGTATTTT.

The V and J genes are TRBV5-1 and TRBJ2-6; the D gene is possibly TRBD1 (5 bases). CDR1 and CDR2 (germline): SGHRS, YFSETQ. This CDR3 comprises 16 residues. The V end lost 4 bases, the J end lost 2 bases, and 13 bases lay between the germline ends. The CDR3, as DNA: TGCGCCAGCAGCAGAGACCAGGGCCCTGGGGCCAACGTCCTGACTTTC. Residues: CASSRDQGPGANVLTF.

The chain combines TRBV2 with TRBJ1-1; no firm D call. CDR1 SNHLY and CDR2 FYNNEI come from the germline V gene. This CDR3 region has 12 residues. The germline V and J ends were trimmed by 8 bases and 3 bases, with 10 bases remaining between them. Written as DNA, the CDR3 is TGTGCCAGCGGCCAAGGGTACACTGAAGCTTTCTTT. Its protein is CASGQGYTEAFF. The full variable domain, in which reference TRBV2 and TRBJ1-1 provide the parts outside the CDR3, is EPEVTQTPSHQVTQMGQEVILRCVPISNHLYFYWYRQILGQKVEFLVSFYNNEISEKSEIFDDQFSVERPDGSNFTLKIRSTKLEDSAMYFCASGQGYTEAFFGQGTRLTVV.

The chain is built from TRBV6-5 and TRBJ1-2, with 7 bases matching TRBD1. Germline assignment: CDR1 MNHEY and CDR2 SVGAGI. The length of the CDR3 is 15 residues. The V segment lost 0 bases and the J segment 3 bases; nucleotides outside the gene matches: 4. CDR3 nucleotides: TGTGCCAGCAGTTACTCGACAGGGATGGACTATGGCTACACCTTC. This translates into CASSYSTGMDYGYTF.

This clonotype was recorded a few times. The chain recombines TRBV19 with TRBJ1-1; possible D gene TRBD1, 6 bases. V was trimmed by 6 bases and J by 5 bases, leaving 16 bases between them. From germline, CDR1 is LNHDA and CDR2 SQIVND (reference sequence). The CDR3 contains 14 residues. The CDR3 here is CASRVRGGKTEAFF. The CDR3 DNA sequence: TGTGCCAGTAGGGTCAGGGGCGGGAAGACTGAAGCTTTCTTT. The full variable domain, completed using reference TRBV19 and TRBJ1-1, is DGGITQSPKYLFRKEGQNVTLSCEQNLNHDAMYWYRQDPGQGLRLIYYSQIVNDFQKGDIAEGYSVSREKKESFPLTVTSAQKNPTAFYLCASRVRGGKTEAFFGQGTRLTVV.

The chain recombines TRBV3-1 with TRBJ2-2; 8 positions match TRBD2. The V gene end was trimmed by 2 bases and the J gene end by 2 bases; junction bases not matched to a gene: 1. This CDR3 region has 15 residues. CDR1 and CDR2 (germline): LGHDT, YNNKEL (reference sequence). The chain's CDR3 is CASSQTSGNTGELFF. CDR3 DNA sequence: TGTGCCAGCAGCCAAACTAGCGGAAACACCGGGGAGCTGTTTTTT.

This clonotype was seen a few times. This sequence joins TRBV5-1 and TRBJ1-2, with D perhaps matching TRBD1 (6 bases). Germline V gene data show CDR1 as SGHRS and CDR2 as YFSETQ. The CDR3 sequence is 15 residues long. Trimming pared 4 bases from V and 1 base from J, leaving 14 bases between. The CDR3 spells CASSEGHLFNYGYTF. CDR3 DNA sequence: TGCGCCAGCAGCGAGGGACACTTATTTAACTATGGCTACACCTTC.

V usage is TRBV10-3 and J usage is TRBJ2-5; D not certain. Germline V gene sequence: CDR1 ENHRY, CDR2 SYGVKD. V lost 6 bases to trimming and J lost 2 bases, with 13 bases between them. The CDR3 contains 14 residues. CDR3 DNA sequence: TGTGCCATCAGGCCCTCTGGTGTACAAGAGACCCAGTACTTC. This encodes CAIRPSGVQETQYF.

V is TRBV20-1 and J is TRBJ2-3; D remains unclear. This CDR3 is built from 17 residues. Germline CDR1 reads DFQATT; CDR2 reads SNEGSKA (reference sequence). Deletions cut 0 bases from V and 0 bases from J, with 16 bases between. The CDR3 loop is CSARDVPQTLSTDTQYF. The DNA for the CDR3 is TGCAGTGCTAGAGATGTACCCCAAACGCTAAGCACAGATACGCAGTATTTT.

This clonotype was observed a few times. The chain combines TRBV6-2 or TRBV6-3 with TRBJ1-5; D gene uncertain. Trimming shortened V by 6 bases and J by 0 bases, and 18 bases separated the two germline ends. Germline V gene lookup returns CDR1 MNHEY and CDR2 SVGEGT. CDR3 size: 17 residues. Written as DNA, the CDR3 is TGTGCCAGCAGCCGCCCTCTACAGACTTATAGCAATCAGCCCCAGCATTTT. Its protein product is CASSRPLQTYSNQPQHF.